This TCR beta chain was obtained from a study of blood T cell repertoires in COVID-19. This CDR3 is built from 14 residues. Germline CDR1 is SGHRS and CDR2 is YFSETQ. J gave up 10 bases and V 3 bases, and 12 bases lay outside the gene matches. Clones were sequenced by immunoSEQ multiplex PCR, and TCRdb holds only the in-frame ones, with some missing. The data contain some 20,000 clones, about 90% of them seen just once; the ten biggest clones take up about 4.8%. This sequence joins TRBV5-1 and TRBJ1-1; TRBD1 aligns across 7 bases. Sequencing was performed on peripheral blood. The sequence was obtained from a human donor in a cohort sampled during active COVID-19. CDR3 bases: TGCGCCAGCAGCTCCAACGACAGGGCCTTAGGAGCTTTCTTT. This codes for CASSSNDRALGAFF. Full variable domain (remainder filled in from reference TRBV5-1 and TRBJ1-1): KAGVTQTPRYLIKTRGQQVTLSCSPISGHRSVSWYQQTPGQGLQFLFEYFSETQRNKGNFPGRFSGRQFSNSRSEMNVSTLELGDSALYLCASSSNDRALGAFFGQGTRLTVV.